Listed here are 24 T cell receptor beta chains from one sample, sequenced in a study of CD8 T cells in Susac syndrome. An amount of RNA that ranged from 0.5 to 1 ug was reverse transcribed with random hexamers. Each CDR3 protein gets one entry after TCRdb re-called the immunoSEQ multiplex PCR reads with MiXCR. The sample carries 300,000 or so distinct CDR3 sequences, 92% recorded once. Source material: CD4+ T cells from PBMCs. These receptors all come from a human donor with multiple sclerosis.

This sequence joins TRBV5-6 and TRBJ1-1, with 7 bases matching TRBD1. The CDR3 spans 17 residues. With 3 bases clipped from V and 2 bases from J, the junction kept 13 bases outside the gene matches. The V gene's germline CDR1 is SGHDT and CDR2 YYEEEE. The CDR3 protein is CASSWLRAGTANTEAFF. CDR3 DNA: TGTGCCAGCAGCTGGTTGCGTGCAGGGACAGCAAACACTGAAGCTTTCTTT.

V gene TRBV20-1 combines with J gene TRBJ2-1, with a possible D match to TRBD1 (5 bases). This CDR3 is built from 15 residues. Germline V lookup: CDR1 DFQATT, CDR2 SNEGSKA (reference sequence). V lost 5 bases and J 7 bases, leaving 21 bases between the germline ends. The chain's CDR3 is CSALKGLVPSNEQFF. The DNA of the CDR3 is TGCAGTGCTCTTAAGGGGCTAGTCCCTAGTAATGAGCAGTTCTTC.

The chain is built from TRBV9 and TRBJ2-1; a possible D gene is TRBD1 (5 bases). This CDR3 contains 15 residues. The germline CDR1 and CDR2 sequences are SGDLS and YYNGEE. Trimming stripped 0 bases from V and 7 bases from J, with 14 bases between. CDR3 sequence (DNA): TGTGCCAGCAGCGTAGGGCAGGGTCTTAGGAATGAGCAGTTCTTC. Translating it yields CASSVGQGLRNEQFF.

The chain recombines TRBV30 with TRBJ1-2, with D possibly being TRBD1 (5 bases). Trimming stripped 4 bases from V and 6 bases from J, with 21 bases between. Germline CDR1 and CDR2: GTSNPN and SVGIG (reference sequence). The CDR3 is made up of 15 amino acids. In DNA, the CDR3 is TGTGCCTGGACAAAGACGGAGGGGAGAATGAATGGCTACACCTTC. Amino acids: CAWTKTEGRMNGYTF.

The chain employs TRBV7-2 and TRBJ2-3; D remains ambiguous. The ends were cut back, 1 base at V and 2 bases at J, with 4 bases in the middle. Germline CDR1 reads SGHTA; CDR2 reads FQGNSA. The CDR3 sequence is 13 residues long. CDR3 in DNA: TGTGCCAGCAGCTTAGGCTACACAGATACGCAGTATTTT. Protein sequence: CASSLGYTDTQYF.

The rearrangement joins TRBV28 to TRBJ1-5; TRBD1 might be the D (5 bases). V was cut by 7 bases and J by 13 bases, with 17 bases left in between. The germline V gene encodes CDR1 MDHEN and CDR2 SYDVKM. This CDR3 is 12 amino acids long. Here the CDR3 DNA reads TGTGCCAGCACCCGGGACGTACAACGACAGCATTTT. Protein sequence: CASTRDVQRQHF.

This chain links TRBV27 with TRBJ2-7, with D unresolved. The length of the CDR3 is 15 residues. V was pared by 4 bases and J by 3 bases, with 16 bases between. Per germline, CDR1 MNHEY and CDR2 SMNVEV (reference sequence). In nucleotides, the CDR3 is TGTGCCAGCAGTTACAGACCCTCTTACCTCTACGAGCAGTACTTC. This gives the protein CASSYRPSYLYEQYF.

CDR3 loop: CASRDLLDPDTQYF. The CDR3 coding sequence is TGTGCCAGCAGAGATCTGCTAGACCCAGATACGCAGTATTTT. This rearrangement joins TRBV6-2 or TRBV6-3 to TRBJ2-3; D gene ambiguous. The V gene lost 6 bases and the J gene lost 4 bases, with 14 bases spanning the gap. This CDR3 has 14 residues. Germline CDR1 reads MNHEY; CDR2 reads SVGEGT.

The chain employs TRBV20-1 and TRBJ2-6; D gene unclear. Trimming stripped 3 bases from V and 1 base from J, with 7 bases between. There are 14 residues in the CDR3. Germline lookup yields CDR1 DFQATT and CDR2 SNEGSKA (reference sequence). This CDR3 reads CSASAASGANVLTF. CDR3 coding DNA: TGCAGTGCTAGCGCGGCTTCTGGGGCCAACGTCCTGACTTTC.

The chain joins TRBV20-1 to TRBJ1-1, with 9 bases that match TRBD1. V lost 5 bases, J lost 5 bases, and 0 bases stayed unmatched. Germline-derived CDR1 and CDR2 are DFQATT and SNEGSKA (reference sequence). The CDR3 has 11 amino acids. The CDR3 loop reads CSAGTGTEAFF. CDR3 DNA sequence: TGCAGTGCTGGGACAGGGACTGAAGCTTTCTTT.

Here the CDR3 DNA reads TGCGCCAGCAGGATAGCGGGGGGCGGCACAGATACGCAGTATTTT. Its protein is CASRIAGGGTDTQYF. The chain has TRBV5-1 and TRBJ2-3, with 10 bases identical to TRBD2. The CDR3 is 15 amino acids. Looked up from germline, CDR1 is SGHRS and CDR2 is YFSETQ. V lost 5 bases to trimming and J lost 1 base; unmatched junction nucleotides: 4.

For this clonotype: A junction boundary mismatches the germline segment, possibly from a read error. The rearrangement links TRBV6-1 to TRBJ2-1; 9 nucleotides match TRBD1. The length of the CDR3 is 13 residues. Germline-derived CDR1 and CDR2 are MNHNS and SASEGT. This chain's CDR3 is CASSDRGTGNNLF. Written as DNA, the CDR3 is TGTGCCAGCAGTGATAGGGGGACAGGGAATAACCTCTTC.

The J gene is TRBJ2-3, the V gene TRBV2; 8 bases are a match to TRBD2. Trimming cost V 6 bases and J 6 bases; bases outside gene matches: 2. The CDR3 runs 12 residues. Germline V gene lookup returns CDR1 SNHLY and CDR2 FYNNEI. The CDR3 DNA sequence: TGTGCCAGCAGGGGGACTAGTGATACGCAGTATTTT. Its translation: CASRGTSDTQYF.

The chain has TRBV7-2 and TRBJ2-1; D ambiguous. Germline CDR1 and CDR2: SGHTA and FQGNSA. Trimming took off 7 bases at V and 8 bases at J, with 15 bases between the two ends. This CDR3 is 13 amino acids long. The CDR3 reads CASTQYLADEQFF. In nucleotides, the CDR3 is TGTGCCAGCACCCAATACTTAGCAGATGAGCAGTTCTTC. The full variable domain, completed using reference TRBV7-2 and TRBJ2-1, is GAGVSQSPSNKVTEKGKDVELRCDPISGHTALYWYRQSLGQGLEFLIYFQGNSAPDKSGLPSDRFSAERTGGSVSTLTIQRTQQEDSAVYLCASTQYLADEQFFGPGTRLTVL.

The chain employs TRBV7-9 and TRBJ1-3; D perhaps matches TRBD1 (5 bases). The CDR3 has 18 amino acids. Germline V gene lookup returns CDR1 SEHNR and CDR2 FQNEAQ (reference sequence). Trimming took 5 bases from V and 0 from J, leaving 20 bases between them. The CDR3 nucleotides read TGTGCCAGCAGCGCCCTTTATGGGACCGCCGGCTCTGGAAACACCATATATTTT. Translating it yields CASSALYGTAGSGNTIYF.

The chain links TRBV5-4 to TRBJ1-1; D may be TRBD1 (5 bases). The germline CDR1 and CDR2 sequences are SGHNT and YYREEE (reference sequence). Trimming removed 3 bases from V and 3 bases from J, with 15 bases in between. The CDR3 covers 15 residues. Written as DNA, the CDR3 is TGTGCCAGCAGCTCCGGAGGCCCCAGGGACACTGAAGCTTTCTTT. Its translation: CASSSGGPRDTEAFF.

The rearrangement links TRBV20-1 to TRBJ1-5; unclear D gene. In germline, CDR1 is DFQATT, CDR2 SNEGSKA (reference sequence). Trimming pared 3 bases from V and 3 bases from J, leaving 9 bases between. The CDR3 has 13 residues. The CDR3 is CSARNRVNQPQHF. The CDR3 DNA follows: TGCAGTGCTAGGAATAGGGTCAATCAGCCCCAGCATTTT.

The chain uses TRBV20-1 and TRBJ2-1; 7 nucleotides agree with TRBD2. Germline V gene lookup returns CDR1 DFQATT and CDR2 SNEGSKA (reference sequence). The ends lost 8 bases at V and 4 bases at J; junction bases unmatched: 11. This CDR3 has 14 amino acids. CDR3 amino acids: CSKKRAGLYNEQFF. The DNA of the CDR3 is TGCAGTAAAAAGAGAGCGGGGCTATACAATGAGCAGTTCTTC.

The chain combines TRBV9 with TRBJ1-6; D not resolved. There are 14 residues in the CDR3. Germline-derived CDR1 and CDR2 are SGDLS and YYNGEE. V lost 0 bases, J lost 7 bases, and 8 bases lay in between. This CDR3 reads CASSVEGTNSPLHF. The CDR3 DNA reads TGTGCCAGCAGCGTAGAAGGCACAAATTCACCCCTCCACTTT. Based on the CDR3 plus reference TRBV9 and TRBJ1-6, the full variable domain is DSGVTQTPKHLITATGQRVTLRCSPRSGDLSVYWYQQSLDQGLQFLIQYYNGEERAKGNILERFSAQQFPDLHSELNLSSLELGDSALYFCASSVEGTNSPLHFGNGTRLTVT.

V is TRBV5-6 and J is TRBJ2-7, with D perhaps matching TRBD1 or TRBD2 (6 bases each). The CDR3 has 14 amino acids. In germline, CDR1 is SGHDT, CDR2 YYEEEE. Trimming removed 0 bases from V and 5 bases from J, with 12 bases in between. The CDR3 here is CASSLEPGAHEQYF. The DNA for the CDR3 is TGTGCCAGCAGCTTGGAACCGGGGGCCCACGAGCAGTACTTC.

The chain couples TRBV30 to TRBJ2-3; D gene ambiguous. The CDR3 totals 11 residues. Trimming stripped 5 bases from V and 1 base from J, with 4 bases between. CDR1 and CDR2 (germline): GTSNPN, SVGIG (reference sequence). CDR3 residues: CAWAGTDTQYF. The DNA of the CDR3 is TGTGCCTGGGCAGGCACAGATACGCAGTATTTT.

The CDR3, as DNA: TGCAGTGCGGACCGGCGGGATGAGCAGTTCTTC. It translates to CSADRRDEQFF. The chain links TRBV20-1 to TRBJ2-1, with TRBD2 as a possible D gene (5 bases). V lost 6 bases and J lost 8, with 11 bases in between. The CDR3 consists of 11 residues. Germline-derived CDR1 and CDR2 are DFQATT and SNEGSKA (reference sequence).

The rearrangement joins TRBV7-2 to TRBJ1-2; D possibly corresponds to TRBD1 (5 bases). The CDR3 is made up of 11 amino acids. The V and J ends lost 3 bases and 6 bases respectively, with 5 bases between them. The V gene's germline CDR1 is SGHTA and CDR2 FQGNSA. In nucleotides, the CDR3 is TGTGCCAGCAGCTTGGGGCATGGCTACACCTTC. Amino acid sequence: CASSLGHGYTF.

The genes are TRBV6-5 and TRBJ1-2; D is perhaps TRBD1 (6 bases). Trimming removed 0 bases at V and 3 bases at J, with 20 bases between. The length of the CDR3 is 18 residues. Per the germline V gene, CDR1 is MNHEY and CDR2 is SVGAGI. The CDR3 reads CASSYSGGRGYKDYGYTF. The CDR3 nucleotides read TGTGCCAGCAGTTACTCCGGGGGCCGGGGGTATAAAGACTATGGCTACACCTTC.